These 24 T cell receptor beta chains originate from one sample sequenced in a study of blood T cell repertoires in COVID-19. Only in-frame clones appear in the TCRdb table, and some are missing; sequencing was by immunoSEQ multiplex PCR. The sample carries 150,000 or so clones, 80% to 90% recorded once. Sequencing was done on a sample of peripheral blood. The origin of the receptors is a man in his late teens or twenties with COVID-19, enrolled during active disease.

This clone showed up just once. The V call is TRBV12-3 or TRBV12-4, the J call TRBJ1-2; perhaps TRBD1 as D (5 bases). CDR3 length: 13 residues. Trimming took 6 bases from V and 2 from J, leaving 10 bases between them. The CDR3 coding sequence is TGTGCCAGCAGCCCCGACAGCAACTATGGCTACACCTTC. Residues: CASSPDSNYGYTF.

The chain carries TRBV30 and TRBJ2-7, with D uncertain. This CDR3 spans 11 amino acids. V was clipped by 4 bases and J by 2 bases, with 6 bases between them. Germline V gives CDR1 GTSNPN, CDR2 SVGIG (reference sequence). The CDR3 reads CAWNQAYEQYF. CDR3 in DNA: TGTGCCTGGAATCAGGCCTACGAGCAGTACTTC.

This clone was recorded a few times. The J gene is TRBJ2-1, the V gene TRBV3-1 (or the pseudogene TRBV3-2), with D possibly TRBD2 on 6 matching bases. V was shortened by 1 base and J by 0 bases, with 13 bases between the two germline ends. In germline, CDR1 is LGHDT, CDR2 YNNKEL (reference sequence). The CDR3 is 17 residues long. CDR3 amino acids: CASSQGRVAASYNEQFF. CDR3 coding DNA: TGTGCCAGCAGCCAAGGCAGGGTAGCGGCCTCCTACAATGAGCAGTTCTTC.

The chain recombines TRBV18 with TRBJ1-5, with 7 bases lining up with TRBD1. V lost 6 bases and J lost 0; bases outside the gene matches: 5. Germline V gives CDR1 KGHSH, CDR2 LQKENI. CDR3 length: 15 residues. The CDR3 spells CASSLRGYSNQPQHF. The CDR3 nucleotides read TGTGCCAGCTCCCTCAGGGGGTATAGCAATCAGCCCCAGCATTTT.

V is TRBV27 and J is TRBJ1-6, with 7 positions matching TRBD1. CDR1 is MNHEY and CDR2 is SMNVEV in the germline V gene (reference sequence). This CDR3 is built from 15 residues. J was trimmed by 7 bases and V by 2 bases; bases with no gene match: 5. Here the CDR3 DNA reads TGTGCCAGCAGTTTAAGGGACAGAATCAATTCACCCCTCCACTTT. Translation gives CASSLRDRINSPLHF.

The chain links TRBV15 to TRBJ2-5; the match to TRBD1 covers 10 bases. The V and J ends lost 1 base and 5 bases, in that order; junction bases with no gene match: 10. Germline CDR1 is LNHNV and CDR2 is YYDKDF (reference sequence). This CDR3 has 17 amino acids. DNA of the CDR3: TGTGCCACCAGCAGAGGGATTGGACAGGGGGGTGACGAGACCCAGTACTTC. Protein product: CATSRGIGQGGDETQYF.

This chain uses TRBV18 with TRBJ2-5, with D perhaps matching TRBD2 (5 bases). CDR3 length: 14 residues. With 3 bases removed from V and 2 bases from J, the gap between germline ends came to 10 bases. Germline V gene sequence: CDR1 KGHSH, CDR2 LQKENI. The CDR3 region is CASSPGLNQETQYF. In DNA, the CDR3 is TGTGCCAGCTCACCTGGACTTAATCAAGAGACCCAGTACTTC.

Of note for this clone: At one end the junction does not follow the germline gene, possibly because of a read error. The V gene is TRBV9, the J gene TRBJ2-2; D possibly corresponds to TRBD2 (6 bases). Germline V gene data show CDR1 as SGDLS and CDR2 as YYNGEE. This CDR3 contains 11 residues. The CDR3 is CASSSPGELFF. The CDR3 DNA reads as TGTGCCAGCAGCTCGCCGGGGGAGTTGTTTTTT.

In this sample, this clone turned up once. For the CDR3, the DNA is TGTGCCAGCAGCGAGGACAGGGTGCGAGGCTACACCTTC. It yields the protein CASSEDRVRGYTF. The chain has TRBV7-2 and TRBJ1-2, with 8 bases matching TRBD1. The CDR3 runs to 13 residues. The germline V gene encodes CDR1 SGHTA and CDR2 FQGNSA. The V gene end was trimmed by 5 bases and the J gene end by 8 bases; junction bases not matched to a gene: 7.

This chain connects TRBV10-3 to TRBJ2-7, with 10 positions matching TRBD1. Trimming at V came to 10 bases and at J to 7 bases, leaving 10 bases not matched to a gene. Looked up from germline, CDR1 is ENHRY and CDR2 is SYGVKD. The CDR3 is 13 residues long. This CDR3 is CATQTGGYGEQYF. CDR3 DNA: TGTGCCACCCAGACAGGGGGCTACGGGGAGCAGTACTTC.

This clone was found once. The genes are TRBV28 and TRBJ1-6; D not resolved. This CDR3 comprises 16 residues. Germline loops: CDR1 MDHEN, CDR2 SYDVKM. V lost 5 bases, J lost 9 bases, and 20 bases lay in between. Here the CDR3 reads CASSPLAMSGSSPLHF. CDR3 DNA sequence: TGTGCCAGCAGTCCCCTTGCTATGAGTGGGAGTTCACCCCTCCACTTT.

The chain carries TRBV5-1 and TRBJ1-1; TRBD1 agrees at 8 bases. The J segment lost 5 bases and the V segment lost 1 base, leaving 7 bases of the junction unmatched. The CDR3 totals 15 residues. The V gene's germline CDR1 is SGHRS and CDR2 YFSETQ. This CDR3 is CASSLYQGAGTEAFF. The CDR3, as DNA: TGCGCCAGCAGCTTGTACCAGGGGGCTGGAACTGAAGCTTTCTTT.

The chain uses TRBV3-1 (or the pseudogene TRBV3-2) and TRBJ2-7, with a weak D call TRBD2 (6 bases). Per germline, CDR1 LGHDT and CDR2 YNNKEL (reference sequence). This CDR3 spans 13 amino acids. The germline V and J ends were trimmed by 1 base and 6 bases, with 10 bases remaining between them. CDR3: CASSQARGFEQYF. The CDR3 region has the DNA TGTGCCAGCAGCCAAGCGCGGGGTTTCGAGCAGTACTTC.

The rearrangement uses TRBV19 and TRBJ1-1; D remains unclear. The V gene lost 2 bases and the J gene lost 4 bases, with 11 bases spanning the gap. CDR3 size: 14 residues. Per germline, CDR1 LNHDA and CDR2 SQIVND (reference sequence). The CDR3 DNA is TGTGCCAGTAGTATAAGAGATCCATTCACTGAAGCTTTCTTT. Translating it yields CASSIRDPFTEAFF.

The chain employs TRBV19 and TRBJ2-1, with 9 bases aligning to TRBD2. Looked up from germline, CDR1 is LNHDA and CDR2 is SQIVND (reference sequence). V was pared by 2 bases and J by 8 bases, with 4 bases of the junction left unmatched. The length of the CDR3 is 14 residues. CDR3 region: CASSISSGIDEQFF. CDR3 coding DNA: TGTGCCAGTAGTATATCTAGCGGGATAGATGAGCAGTTCTTC.

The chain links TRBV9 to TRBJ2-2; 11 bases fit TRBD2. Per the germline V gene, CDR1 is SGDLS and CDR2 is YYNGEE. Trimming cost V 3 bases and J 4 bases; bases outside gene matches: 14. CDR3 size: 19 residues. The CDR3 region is CASSARTGLAGGPTGELFF. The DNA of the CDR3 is TGTGCCAGCAGCGCCCGGACAGGGTTAGCGGGAGGGCCCACCGGGGAGCTGTTTTTT.

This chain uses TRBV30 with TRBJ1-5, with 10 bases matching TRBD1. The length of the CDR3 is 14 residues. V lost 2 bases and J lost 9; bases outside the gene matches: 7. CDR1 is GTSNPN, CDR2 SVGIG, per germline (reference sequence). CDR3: CAWSWGDRGGPQHF. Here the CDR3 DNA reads TGTGCCTGGAGTTGGGGGGACAGGGGAGGGCCCCAGCATTTT.

The CDR3 DNA follows: TGTGCCAGCAGTTACCAAGGGGGGAACACTGAAGCTTTCTTT. This encodes CASSYQGGNTEAFF. The rearrangement joins TRBV6-5 to TRBJ1-1; D possibly corresponds to TRBD1 (6 bases). The length of the CDR3 is 14 residues. The ends were cut back, 2 bases at V and 1 base at J, with 8 bases in the middle. Germline CDR1 is MNHEY and CDR2 is SVGAGI.

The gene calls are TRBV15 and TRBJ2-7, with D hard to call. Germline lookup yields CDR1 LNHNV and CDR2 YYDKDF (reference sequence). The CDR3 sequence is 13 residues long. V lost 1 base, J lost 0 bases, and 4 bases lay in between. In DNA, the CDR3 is TGTGCCACCAGCAGAGGTAGCTCCTACGAGCAGTACTTC. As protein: CATSRGSSYEQYF.

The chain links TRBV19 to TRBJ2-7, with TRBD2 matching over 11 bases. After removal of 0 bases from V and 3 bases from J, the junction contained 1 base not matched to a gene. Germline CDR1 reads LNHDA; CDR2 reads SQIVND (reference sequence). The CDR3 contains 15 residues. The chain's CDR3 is CASSIDGTSGYEQYF. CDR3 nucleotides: TGTGCCAGTAGTATAGACGGGACTAGCGGCTACGAGCAGTACTTC.

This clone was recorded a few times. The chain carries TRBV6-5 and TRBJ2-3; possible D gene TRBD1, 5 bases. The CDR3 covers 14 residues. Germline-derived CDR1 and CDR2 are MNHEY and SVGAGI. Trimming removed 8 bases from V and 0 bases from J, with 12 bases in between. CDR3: CASPGPPSTDTQYF. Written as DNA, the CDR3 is TGTGCCAGCCCAGGGCCCCCTAGCACAGATACGCAGTATTTT.

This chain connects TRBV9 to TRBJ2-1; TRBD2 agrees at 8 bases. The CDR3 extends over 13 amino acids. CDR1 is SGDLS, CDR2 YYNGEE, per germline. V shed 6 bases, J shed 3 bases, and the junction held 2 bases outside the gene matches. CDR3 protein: CASNREGYNEQFF. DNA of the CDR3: TGTGCCAGCAACCGGGAGGGCTACAATGAGCAGTTCTTC.

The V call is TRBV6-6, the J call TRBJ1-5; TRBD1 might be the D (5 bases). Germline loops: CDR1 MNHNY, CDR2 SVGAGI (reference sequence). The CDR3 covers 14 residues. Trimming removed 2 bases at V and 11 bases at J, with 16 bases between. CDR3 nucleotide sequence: TGTGCCAGCAGTTACACGGGGGGAAGCGGGGCCCAGCATTTT. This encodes CASSYTGGSGAQHF.

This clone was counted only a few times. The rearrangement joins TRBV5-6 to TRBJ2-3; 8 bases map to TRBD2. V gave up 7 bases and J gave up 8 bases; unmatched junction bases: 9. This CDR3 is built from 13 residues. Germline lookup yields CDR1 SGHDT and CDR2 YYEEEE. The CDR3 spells CASVRGGTGTQYF. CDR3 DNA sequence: TGTGCCAGCGTTCGGGGGGGCACGGGTACGCAGTATTTT.